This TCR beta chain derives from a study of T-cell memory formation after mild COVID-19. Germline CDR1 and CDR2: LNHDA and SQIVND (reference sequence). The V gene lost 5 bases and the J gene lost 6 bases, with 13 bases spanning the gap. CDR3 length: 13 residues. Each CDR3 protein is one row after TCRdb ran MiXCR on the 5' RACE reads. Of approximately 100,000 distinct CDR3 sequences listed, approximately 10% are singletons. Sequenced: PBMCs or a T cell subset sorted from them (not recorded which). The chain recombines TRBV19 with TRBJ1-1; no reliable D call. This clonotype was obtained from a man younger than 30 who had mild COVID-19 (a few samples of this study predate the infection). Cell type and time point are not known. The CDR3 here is CASSPGGYAEAFF. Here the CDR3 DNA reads TGTGCCAGTAGTCCCGGCGGGTACGCTGAAGCTTTCTTT.